This entry lists 17 T cell receptor beta chains sequenced from one sample in a study of tumor-infiltrating lymphocytes in primary liver carcinoma. cDNA specific to TCR beta was made from approximately 0.55 ug of total RNA, with a constant-region primer employed for priming. Modified slightly, ARM-PCR produced TCR beta libraries over three nested multiplex PCR rounds. With TRBV1-TRBV30 forward primers and a C-beta reverse primer, the first two PCR rounds were run for 10 cycles each. TCRdb ran MiXCR on the multiplex PCR reads and lists one entry per CDR3 protein. Here the sample spans about 100,000 distinct CDR3 sequences, just over 65% being singletons. Co-extraction of both nucleic acids (RNA and DNA) used about 20-33 mg of unsorted bulk tissue. Sequencing was done on a sample of tumor-adjacent normal liver tissue. These receptors were obtained from a man aged 40-50 years with primary liver carcinoma and hepatitis B virus infection.

Notes on this clonotype: Germline is not matched at one junction end, which may reflect a read error. This chain joins TRBV12-3 or TRBV12-4 and TRBJ2-1; possibly TRBD2 for D (5 bases). The CDR3 is 14 residues long. CDR3 DNA: TGTGCCAGCAGTTGGGTGGCGGGCTACAATAAGCAGTTCTTC. It specifies CASSWVAGYNKQFF.

Concerning this clonotype: An end of the junction does not agree with germline; a read error may underlie this. The chain uses TRBV12-3 or TRBV12-4 and TRBJ2-2; D is perhaps TRBD2 (5 bases). This CDR3 comprises 14 residues. CDR3 nucleotide sequence: TGTGCCAGCAGTTCCCTACACCCTCCCGGGGAGATGTTTTTT. Protein product: CASSSLHPPGEMFF.

A note on this clonotype: A much larger clone is a single base away; this may be a read error. The chain is built from TRBV7-3 and TRBJ2-1; the match to TRBD2 covers 9 bases. The V gene end was trimmed by 7 bases and the J gene end by 5 bases; junction bases not matched to a gene: 3. The CDR3 extends over 13 amino acids. The germline V gene encodes CDR1 SGHTA and CDR2 FQGTGA. CDR3 sequence reads: CASTTSGHNEQFF. The CDR3 DNA sequence: TGTGCCAGCACGACTAGCGGCCACAATGAGCAGTTCTTC.

A remark on this clonotype: One end of the junction is discordant with germline, which a read error may explain. The chain joins TRBV11-2 to TRBJ2-1, with D perhaps matching TRBD1 (6 bases). Germline loops: CDR1 SGHAT, CDR2 FQNNGV. The CDR3 totals 12 residues. The CDR3 loop reads CASSNQGIEQLF. The CDR3, as DNA: TGTGCCAGCAGCAATCAGGGGATTGAACAGCTCTTC. Variable domain in full (rest from reference TRBV11-2 and TRBJ2-1): EAGVAQSPRYKIIEKRQSVAFWCNPISGHATLYWYQQILGQGPKLLIQFQNNGVVDDSQLPKDRFSAERLKGVDSTLKIQPAKLEDSAVYLCASSNQGIEQLFGPGTRLTVL.

The chain employs TRBV20-1 and TRBJ2-3; D is ambiguous. This CDR3 region has 14 residues. V was shortened by 1 base and J by 4 bases, with 12 bases between the two germline ends. Germline V lookup: CDR1 DFQATT, CDR2 SNEGSKA (reference sequence). CDR3 sequence: CSARGRHSPDTQYF. The CDR3 coding sequence is TGCAGTGCTAGAGGGCGGCATTCCCCAGATACGCAGTATTTT.

Comments on this clonotype: A junction boundary mismatches the germline segment, possibly from a read error. V and J are TRBV6-1 and TRBJ1-5; D perhaps matches TRBD1 (6 bases). Per the germline V gene, CDR1 is MNHNS and CDR2 is SASEGT. CDR3 length: 15 amino acids. The DNA of the CDR3 is TGTGCCAGTAGTGACGGGACATGGGGGTATCAGCCCCAGCATTTT. The encoded protein is CASSDGTWGYQPQHF.

Details on this clonotype: The conserved phenylalanine or tryptophan is not found at the CDR3 terminus, so this likely reflects a read error. The J gene is TRBJ2-7, the V gene TRBV11-3; D gene uncertain. CDR3 length: 16 residues. Germline CDR1 reads SGHNT; CDR2 reads YENEEA. CDR3 DNA: TGTGTCAGCAGCCTCCGACCGGATCCTTACTCCTACGAGCAGTACTAC. This encodes CVSSLRPDPYSYEQYY.

In regard to this clonotype: A much larger clonotype is one base distant, so this may be a read error. The V and J genes are TRBV4-1 and TRBJ1-2; 10 nucleotides match TRBD1. The germline gives CDR1 MGHRA, CDR2 YSYEKL. This CDR3 spans 15 amino acids. V lost 7 bases and J lost 8; bases outside the gene matches: 13. CDR3 nucleotide sequence: TGCGCCAGCAACCCCCCCGGCGGGACAGGGGCCGGCTACACCTTC. Amino acids: CASNPPGGTGAGYTF.

In its sample, this clonotype was seen a few times. The chain employs TRBV5-1 and TRBJ1-1; D possibly corresponds to TRBD1 (6 bases). V was clipped by 0 bases and J by 3 bases, with 12 bases between them. From germline, CDR1 is SGHRS and CDR2 YFSETQ. There are 15 residues in the CDR3. The CDR3 DNA follows: TGCGCCAGCAGCTTGGAGGCCAGGGGCGACACTGAAGCTTTCTTT. Amino acid sequence: CASSLEARGDTEAFF.

On this clonotype itself: Its ends do not fully match the called genes, so a read error is possible. J is TRBJ2-7 and V is TRBV11-2; TRBD2 might be the D (5 bases). Germline CDR1 and CDR2: SGHAT and FQNNGV. There are 16 residues in the CDR3. CDR3 region: CASGLDPEDGIYEQYF. As DNA, the CDR3 is TGTGCCAGCGGCTTAGATCCGGAGGACGGTATCTACGAGCAGTACTTC.

This clonotype was counted many times. The chain joins TRBV11-2 to TRBJ2-1, with TRBD2 matching 7 bases. The CDR3 contains 17 residues. Per germline, CDR1 SGHAT and CDR2 FQNNGV. Losses at the gene ends were 1 base for V and 3 bases for J; bases not matched to a gene: 9. Here the CDR3 DNA reads TGTGCCAGCAGCTTAGGAGGGGCGGGAGAATTCTACAATGAGCAGTTCTTC. Amino acid sequence: CASSLGGAGEFYNEQFF.

With regard to this clonotype: The junction departs from germline at one end; a sequencing error may be responsible. The chain uses TRBV11-2 and TRBJ2-1, with TRBD2 identical over 9 bases. The CDR3 is 16 residues long. CDR1 SGHAT and CDR2 FQNNGV come from the germline V gene. The CDR3: CASILDMGLAMGEQFF. The CDR3 coding sequence is TGCGCCAGCATCTTGGATATGGGACTAGCCATGGGTGAGCAGTTCTTC.

The table lists this clonotype with a few counts. J is TRBJ2-2 and V is TRBV11-2; no definite D call. CDR1 and CDR2 from the germline V gene are SGHAT and FQNNGV. This CDR3 is built from 12 residues. Trimming cost V 5 bases and J 3 bases, with 4 bases left between them. This CDR3 is CASSTYTGELFF. The DNA of the CDR3 is TGTGCCAGCAGCACGTACACCGGGGAGCTGTTTTTT.

Concerning this clonotype itself: A clone one base away is much larger, so this may be a read error. V and J are TRBV6-2 or TRBV6-3 and TRBJ2-7, with 7 bases identical to TRBD1. With V trimmed by 5 bases and J by 5 bases, 9 bases remained unmatched. The CDR3 contains 14 residues. CDR1 is MNHEY, CDR2 SVGEGT, per germline. CDR3 nucleotides: TGTGCCAGCAGTAGACAGGGAATGACGGACGAGCAGTACTTC. Protein: CASSRQGMTDEQYF.

For the CDR3, the DNA is TGTGTCAACAGCTTATTTGCCGGGAGTAGCATGGCCTACAATGAGCAGTTCTTC. It is translated as CVNSLFAGSSMAYNEQFF. The chain is built from TRBV7-8 and TRBJ2-1; a weak D match, TRBD2 (6 bases). The CDR3 is made up of 18 amino acids. Looked up from germline, CDR1 is SGHVS and CDR2 is FQNEAQ.

V and J are TRBV11-2 and TRBJ2-7; D is perhaps TRBD1 (6 bases). The CDR3 runs to 14 residues. The V and J ends lost 9 bases and 9 bases respectively, with 24 bases between them. CDR1 is SGHAT and CDR2 is FQNNGV in the germline V gene. The chain's CDR3 is CASSHQQGAVVQYF. DNA for the CDR3: TGTGCCAGTAGCCACCAACAGGGTGCGGTTGTGCAGTACTTC.

Points on this clonotype: This could be a read error, since a much larger clone is one nucleotide away. This chain uses TRBV10-3 with TRBJ2-5; 10 bases map to TRBD2. The CDR3 is 14 residues long. From germline, CDR1 is ENHRY and CDR2 SYGVKD. CDR3 amino acids: CDISRTSGQETQYF. CDR3 in DNA: TGTGACATCAGTAGGACTAGCGGCCAAGAGACCCAGTACTTC.